This T cell receptor (beta chain) was sequenced during a study of OX40 agonist ivuxolimab in advanced cancers. Study context: Each dose-escalation patient presented with hepatocellular carcinoma, melanoma, renal cell or head and neck cancer. Study-wide findings and caveats: Some of the nonresponding patients also showed low levels of normalized T-cell clonal expansion. More expanded clones were seen, on average, in CD8+ T cells than in CD4+.

About this clone: Its antigen is as yet unknown.

Repertoires were generated with immunoSEQ multiplex PCR, while TCRdb's copy carries only in-frame clones and drops some. The sample carries about 75,000 clones, about nine tenths recorded once. This TCR came from an adult with an advanced solid tumor such as melanoma, head and neck, liver or kidney cancer. Sample: CD4+ or CD8+ T cells sorted from blood, taken in a trial of the OX40 agonist ivuxolimab.

CDR3 nucleotide sequence: TGTGCCAGTAGTATATTAGCGCATAGCTACACCTTC. This gives the protein CASSILAHSYTF. The V gene is TRBV19, the J gene TRBJ1-2; D call uncertain. V was clipped by 2 bases and J by 9 bases, with 10 bases between them. Germline CDR1 reads LNHDA; CDR2 reads SQIVND (reference sequence). The CDR3 is 12 amino acids. The full variable domain, rest sourced from reference TRBV19 and TRBJ1-2, is DGGITQSPKYLFRKEGQNVTLSCEQNLNHDAMYWYRQDPGQGLRLIYYSQIVNDFQKGDIAEGYSVSREKKESFPLTVTSAQKNPTAFYLCASSILAHSYTFGSGTRLTVV.